This entry lists 15 T cell receptor beta chains sequenced from one sample in a study of shared clonotypes between healthy human individuals. Assay used: immunoSEQ multiplex PCR; TCRdb lists only in-frame clones, some missing. The table shows a few million clones, with approximately 95% occurring only once. The sequencing sample was made of naive CD4+ T cells from PBMCs. The sample's subset: CD45RA+ positively selected. The receptors were sampled from a man younger than 35 in good health. Some clones in this sample may be carry-over from other donors' samples.

V and J are TRBV18 and TRBJ2-1, with TRBD2 as a possible D gene (5 bases). Germline lookup yields CDR1 KGHSH and CDR2 LQKENI. The length of the CDR3 is 16 residues. V dropped 2 bases and J dropped 2 bases, with 13 bases sitting between them. The CDR3 loop is CASSPSVTRAYNEQFF. The CDR3 DNA reads TGTGCCAGCTCACCATCGGTGACGAGGGCCTACAATGAGCAGTTCTTC.

V is TRBV30 and J is TRBJ2-5, with a tentative D call TRBD1 (6 bases). Trimming stripped 3 bases from V and 0 bases from J, with 17 bases between. The CDR3 length is 16 residues. Per germline, CDR1 GTSNPN and CDR2 SVGIG (reference sequence). In DNA, the CDR3 is TGTGCCTGGAGAAGGGACCGGGACATCTACCAAGAGACCCAGTACTTC. Translated: CAWRRDRDIYQETQYF.

This clone is a singleton in its sample. This sequence joins TRBV28 and TRBJ1-5; 7 bases fit TRBD1. From germline, CDR1 is MDHEN and CDR2 SYDVKM. This CDR3 has 15 amino acids. With V trimmed by 5 bases and J by 1 base, 5 bases remained unmatched. Here the CDR3 DNA reads TGTGCCAGCAGTAAGTCACAGGGGAGCAATCAGCCCCAGCATTTT. This codes for CASSKSQGSNQPQHF. Based on the CDR3 plus reference TRBV28 and TRBJ1-5, the full variable domain is DVKVTQSSRYLVKRTGEKVFLECVQDMDHENMFWYRQDPGLGLRLIYFSYDVKMKEKGDIPEGYSVSREKKERFSLILESASTNQTSMYLCASSKSQGSNQPQHFGDGTRLSIL.

The chain joins TRBV5-3 to TRBJ2-5; 15 nucleotides line up with TRBD2. TRBV5-3 is an ORF; its function is uncertain. The CDR3 length is 18 residues. V was pared by 4 bases and J by 2 bases, with 9 bases of the junction left unmatched. The CDR3, as DNA: TGTGCCAGAAGCCCAGGGACTAGCGGGAGGACCGAGCAAGAGACCCAGTACTTC. As protein: CARSPGTSGRTEQETQYF.

The J gene is TRBJ2-2, the V gene TRBV7-3; 7 nucleotides agree with TRBD1. Germline CDR1 and CDR2: SGHTA and FQGTGA. The J segment lost 5 bases and the V segment lost 5 bases, leaving 8 bases of the junction unmatched. The CDR3 totals 15 residues. The CDR3 coding sequence is TGTGCCAGCAGCCGACAGGGCTTTAGGACCGGGGAGCTGTTTTTT. Protein: CASSRQGFRTGELFF.

This clone was counted a single time. The chain links TRBV5-1 to TRBJ2-1; D is perhaps TRBD2 (5 bases). The CDR3 is 16 residues long. The ends were cut back, 0 bases at V and 5 bases at J, with 15 bases in the middle. Germline V gene sequence: CDR1 SGHRS, CDR2 YFSETQ. CDR3 in amino acids: CASSLGILETNNEQFF. CDR3 nucleotides: TGCGCCAGCAGCTTGGGTATACTAGAAACGAACAATGAGCAGTTCTTC.

The V call is TRBV7-2, the J call TRBJ2-7; no reliable D call. The germline V gene encodes CDR1 SGHTA and CDR2 FQGNSA. Trimming removed 5 bases from V and 4 bases from J, with 9 bases in between. The CDR3 spans 12 residues. The CDR3 here is CASSPIIYEQYF. CDR3 nucleotides: TGTGCCAGCAGCCCCATTATTTACGAGCAGTACTTC. Using reference TRBV7-2 and TRBJ2-7 for the parts outside the CDR3, the full variable domain is GAGVSQSPSNKVTEKGKDVELRCDPISGHTALYWYRQSLGQGLEFLIYFQGNSAPDKSGLPSDRFSAERTGGSVSTLTIQRTQQEDSAVYLCASSPIIYEQYFGPGTRLTVT.

V and J are TRBV28 and TRBJ2-5; the match to TRBD2 covers 15 bases. Germline trimming cut 4 bases from V and 5 bases from J; bases unmatched to any gene: 8. Germline V gene sequence: CDR1 MDHEN, CDR2 SYDVKM. The CDR3 is 17 residues long. The CDR3 spells CASSSRTSGRARETQYF. The CDR3, as DNA: TGTGCCAGCAGTTCCCGGACTAGCGGGAGGGCCAGGGAGACCCAGTACTTC.

The V and J genes are TRBV7-3 and TRBJ1-4, with D possibly being TRBD1 (6 bases). V lost 2 bases, J lost 8 bases, and 21 bases lay in between. This CDR3 spans 17 amino acids. The germline V gene encodes CDR1 SGHTA and CDR2 FQGTGA. The CDR3: CASSLAIAGGGQEKLFF. The CDR3, as DNA: TGTGCCAGCAGCTTAGCGATCGCCGGCGGGGGACAAGAAAAACTGTTTTTT.

V and J are TRBV5-1 and TRBJ2-4, with 14 bases identical to TRBD2. V was clipped by 2 bases and J by 3 bases; unmatched bases: 7. This CDR3 has 18 amino acids. The germline V gene encodes CDR1 SGHRS and CDR2 YFSETQ. The CDR3 reads CASSFGTSGSSVKNIQYF. As DNA, the CDR3 is TGCGCCAGCAGCTTCGGGACTAGCGGGAGTTCGGTCAAAAACATTCAGTACTTC.

This clone has a single count. This rearrangement joins TRBV2 to TRBJ2-3; tentatively, D is TRBD2 (5 bases). Deletions cut 8 bases from V and 5 bases from J, with 17 bases between. Germline-derived CDR1 and CDR2 are SNHLY and FYNNEI. The CDR3 totals 14 residues. This CDR3 reads CASSSAVEGDTQYF. As DNA, the CDR3 is TGTGCCAGCTCTTCAGCGGTTGAAGGAGATACGCAGTATTTT.

The count of this clone is one. This CDR3 is also generated by other DNA sequences in the sample. The chain joins TRBV2 to TRBJ1-1; tentatively, D is TRBD1 (5 bases). CDR1 and CDR2 from the germline V gene are SNHLY and FYNNEI. V was trimmed by 3 bases and J by 1 base, leaving 9 bases between them. This CDR3 region has 14 residues. The CDR3 DNA reads as TGTGCCAGCAGTGATGGGGGAGGGAACACTGAAGCTTTCTTT. It codes for CASSDGGGNTEAFF.

The J gene is TRBJ2-6, the V gene TRBV7-3; D not certain. The germline V and J ends were trimmed by 1 base and 0 bases, with 13 bases remaining between them. This CDR3 contains 18 residues. In germline, CDR1 is SGHTA, CDR2 FQGTGA. The CDR3 coding sequence is TGTGCCAGCAGCTTAATCCCGGTCCGCCTCTCTGGGGCCAACGTCCTGACTTTC. It translates to CASSLIPVRLSGANVLTF. Using reference TRBV7-3 and TRBJ2-6 for the parts outside the CDR3, the full variable domain is GAGVSQTPSNKVTEKGKYVELRCDPISGHTALYWYRQSLGQGPEFLIYFQGTGAADDSGLPNDRFFAVRPEGSVSTLKIQRTERGDSAVYLCASSLIPVRLSGANVLTFGAGSRLTVL.

The chain couples TRBV13 to TRBJ2-1; a possible D gene is TRBD2 (5 bases). The germline gives CDR1 PRHDT, CDR2 FYEKMQ (reference sequence). CDR3 length equals 18 residues. Between the trimmed V and J ends, which lost 5 bases and 7 bases, there was a span of 27 bases. This chain's CDR3 is CASSLVLSRSGTGNEQFF. The CDR3 region has the DNA TGTGCCAGCAGCCTCGTTTTGTCACGGAGCGGTACGGGTAATGAGCAGTTCTTC.

The rearrangement joins TRBV5-1 to TRBJ2-7; TRBD2 might be the D (5 bases). This CDR3 region has 15 residues. CDR1 is SGHRS and CDR2 is YFSETQ in the germline V gene. With 7 bases removed from V and 0 bases from J, the gap between germline ends came to 17 bases. DNA of the CDR3: TGCGCCAGCCGGCCGAGGGTGGCGGACTCCTACGAGCAGTACTTC. Encoded protein: CASRPRVADSYEQYF. Drawing the rest from reference TRBV5-1 and TRBJ2-7, the complete variable domain is KAGVTQTPRYLIKTRGQQVTLSCSPISGHRSVSWYQQTPGQGLQFLFEYFSETQRNKGNFPGRFSGRQFSNSRSEMNVSTLELGDSALYLCASRPRVADSYEQYFGPGTRLTVT.